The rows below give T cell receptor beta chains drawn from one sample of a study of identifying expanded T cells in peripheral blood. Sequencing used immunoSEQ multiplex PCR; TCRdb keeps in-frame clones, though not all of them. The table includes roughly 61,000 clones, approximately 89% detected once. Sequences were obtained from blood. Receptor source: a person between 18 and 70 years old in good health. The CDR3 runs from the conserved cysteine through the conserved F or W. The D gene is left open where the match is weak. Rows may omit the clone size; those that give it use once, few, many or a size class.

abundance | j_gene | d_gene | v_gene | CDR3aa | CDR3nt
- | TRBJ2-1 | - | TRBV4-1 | CASSQEGRWREQFF | TGCGCCAGCAGCCAAGAAGGTAGATGGAGGGAGCAGTTCTTC
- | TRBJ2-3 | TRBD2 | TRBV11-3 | CASSLPTLTSGVDTQYF | TGTGCCAGCAGCCTCCCCACTCTGACTAGCGGGGTGGATACGCAGTATTTT
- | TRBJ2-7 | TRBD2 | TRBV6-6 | CASSPTGGSSQYF | TGTGCCAGCAGTCCTACGGGAGGTTCGAGCCAGTACTTC
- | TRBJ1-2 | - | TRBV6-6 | CASSYSIGLGYTF | TGTGCCAGCAGTTACTCCATTGGTCTGGGCTACACCTTC
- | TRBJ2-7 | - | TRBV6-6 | CASSYSTLTPGYEQYF | TGTGCCAGCAGTTACTCAACCTTAACCCCCGGCTACGAGCAGTACTTC
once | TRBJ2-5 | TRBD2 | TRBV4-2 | CASSPGLAGTYQETQYF | TGTGCCAGCAGCCCCGGACTAGCGGGAACGTACCAAGAGACCCAGTACTTC
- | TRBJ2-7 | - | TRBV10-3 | CAISAWERDSYEQYF | TGTGCCATCAGTGCTTGGGAGAGGGACTCCTACGAGCAGTACTTC
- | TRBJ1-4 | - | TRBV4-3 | CASSQVLGAREKLFF | TGCGCCAGCAGCCAAGTACTGGGGGCGAGGGAAAAACTGTTTTTT
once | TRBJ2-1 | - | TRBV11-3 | CASSFGEHNEQFF | TGTGCCAGCAGCTTTGGAGAACACAATGAGCAGTTCTTC
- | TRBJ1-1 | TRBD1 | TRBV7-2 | CASSPQTDRGTEAFF | TGTGCCAGCAGCCCACAGACGGACAGGGGAACTGAAGCTTTCTTT